A single sample gave rise to the 30 T cell receptor beta chains below, sequenced in a study of chemoradiotherapy in HPV16-positive cancers. Produced via immunoSEQ multiplex PCR; TCRdb's table is partial and in-frame only. The profile shows about 1,300 clones, around four fifths of them singletons. Material: tumor tissue, obtained from a patient who underwent chemoradiotherapy. The receptors were sampled from a human donor with HPV-associated anogenital cancer.

V usage is TRBV6-4 and J usage is TRBJ2-2; perhaps TRBD2 as D (7 bases). This CDR3 contains 15 residues. The V end lost 7 bases, the J end lost 3 bases, and 15 bases lay between the germline ends. The germline V gene encodes CDR1 MRHNA and CDR2 SNTAGT. In nucleotides, the CDR3 is TGTGCCAGCAAGAACAGGGAGGGAGACACCGGGGAGCTGTTTTTT. Translated, it gives CASKNREGDTGELFF.

The chain employs TRBV4-2 and TRBJ2-7; TRBD2 matches 7 bases. Germline lookup yields CDR1 LGHNA and CDR2 YNFKEQ. The CDR3 consists of 16 residues. The V and J ends lost 0 bases and 4 bases, in that order; junction bases with no gene match: 9. The CDR3 DNA follows: TGTGCCAGCAGCCAAGATGGAAGCGGGAATATATACGAGCAGTACTTC. Residues: CASSQDGSGNIYEQYF.

J is TRBJ2-5 and V is TRBV15; a possible D gene is TRBD2 (6 bases). This CDR3 is built from 15 residues. V was clipped by 5 bases and J by 5 bases, with 18 bases between them. The germline gives CDR1 LNHNV, CDR2 YYDKDF (reference sequence). The CDR3: CATSETGVENETQYF. CDR3 nucleotides: TGTGCCACCAGCGAAACGGGAGTAGAAAATGAGACCCAGTACTTC.

This clone came up once. The chain uses TRBV12-5 and TRBJ1-5; 7 bases are a match to TRBD1. Germline trimming cut 7 bases from V and 4 bases from J; bases unmatched to any gene: 7. This CDR3 comprises 14 residues. Looked up from germline, CDR1 is LGHNT and CDR2 is FRNRAP. CDR3 DNA sequence: TGTGCTAGTGCTCCGACAGGGATGAATCAGCCCCAGCATTTT. Translating gives CASAPTGMNQPQHF.

The chain couples TRBV6-5 to TRBJ2-7, with 10 bases lining up with TRBD2. The V segment lost 2 bases and the J segment 3 bases; nucleotides outside the gene matches: 7. CDR1 is MNHEY, CDR2 SVGAGI, per germline. The CDR3 contains 16 residues. In nucleotides, the CDR3 is TGTGCCAGCAGTTACCTCTTAGCGGGAGGCTTCTACGAGCAGTACTTC. Translating gives CASSYLLAGGFYEQYF.

The CDR3 is CSAAQGAGDTQYF. CDR3 DNA: TGCAGCGCTGCACAGGGGGCGGGAGATACGCAGTATTTT. This chain joins TRBV29-1 and TRBJ2-3; the match to TRBD1 covers 9 bases. V was pared by 7 bases and J by 5 bases, with 7 bases of the junction left unmatched. This CDR3 region has 13 residues. Per germline, CDR1 SQVTM and CDR2 ANQGSEA.

The chain uses TRBV7-9 and TRBJ2-2; D is unresolved. This CDR3 contains 13 residues. The V gene lost 8 bases and the J gene lost 5 bases, with 12 bases spanning the gap. Germline CDR1 reads SEHNR; CDR2 reads FQNEAQ (reference sequence). In nucleotides, the CDR3 is TGTGCCAGCGGGAAATTGGGGACCGGGGAGCTGTTTTTT. It codes for CASGKLGTGELFF.

The J gene is TRBJ2-7, the V gene TRBV6-9; 12 bases agree with TRBD2. J lost 0 bases, V lost 6 bases, and 12 bases had no gene match. The CDR3 is 18 amino acids. Germline V gene lookup returns CDR1 MNHGY and CDR2 SVAAGI. The CDR3 loop reads CASRPTGRLAGASYEQYF. Written as DNA, the CDR3 is TGTGCCAGCAGACCCACAGGTCGACTAGCGGGGGCCTCCTACGAGCAGTACTTC.

In regard to this clone: The sample contains more than one DNA sequence encoding this CDR3. The rearrangement links TRBV14 to TRBJ2-1; no reliable D call. Trimming removed 0 bases at V and 5 bases at J, with 8 bases between. Germline V lookup: CDR1 SGHDN, CDR2 FVKESK. There are 14 residues in the CDR3. The CDR3 here is CASSQDLGNNEQFF. CDR3 bases: TGTGCCAGCAGCCAAGATTTGGGAAACAATGAGCAGTTCTTC.

This chain uses TRBV5-6 with TRBJ2-7; no clear D gene. V was clipped by 3 bases and J by 4 bases, with 11 bases between them. CDR3 length: 13 amino acids. The germline CDR1 and CDR2 sequences are SGHDT and YYEEEE. This chain's CDR3 is CASSSRNGYEQYF. DNA of the CDR3: TGTGCCAGCAGCTCAAGGAATGGGTACGAGCAGTACTTC. Drawing the rest from reference TRBV5-6 and TRBJ2-7, the complete variable domain is DAGVTQSPTHLIKTRGQQVTLRCSPKSGHDTVSWYQQALGQGPQFIFQYYEEEERQRGNFPDRFSGHQFPNYSSELNVNALLLGDSALYLCASSSRNGYEQYFGPGTRLTVT.

The J gene is TRBJ2-2, the V gene TRBV14; no firm D call. Trimming stripped 5 bases from V and 5 bases from J, with 6 bases between. The CDR3 is 12 amino acids. Germline CDR1 and CDR2: SGHDN and FVKESK. The CDR3 region has the DNA TGTGCCAGCAGCTACCGAACCGGGGAGCTGTTTTTT. It codes for CASSYRTGELFF.

This clone was seen just once. The chain combines TRBV5-4 with TRBJ2-7, with D tentatively TRBD2 (5 bases). The V and J ends lost 4 bases and 7 bases respectively, with 12 bases between them. Germline CDR1 is SGHNT and CDR2 is YYREEE (reference sequence). The CDR3 spans 12 residues. In nucleotides, the CDR3 is TGTGCCAGCAGCAACGGGGAGCGGGAGCAGTACTTC. Protein: CASSNGEREQYF.

The genes are TRBV10-1 and TRBJ1-1, with unresolved D. The CDR3 has 15 residues. The germline V gene has CDR1 WNHNN and CDR2 SYGVQD (reference sequence). V was cut by 3 bases and J by 0 bases, with 11 bases left in between. The CDR3: CASSEGFSLNTEAFF. CDR3 sequence (DNA): TGCGCCAGCAGTGAAGGGTTCAGCCTGAACACTGAAGCTTTCTTT.

The gene calls are TRBV10-3 and TRBJ1-3; the match to TRBD1 covers 7 bases. Germline assignment: CDR1 ENHRY and CDR2 SYGVKD. This CDR3 has 14 amino acids. Trimming at V came to 5 bases and at J to 3 bases, leaving 4 bases not matched to a gene. In nucleotides, the CDR3 is TGTGCCATCAGTCCCGACAGGGTTGGAAACACCATATATTTT. The encoded protein is CAISPDRVGNTIYF.

The gene calls are TRBV6-1 and TRBJ1-4; D gene ambiguous. The CDR3 is 13 residues long. Trimming took 10 bases from V and 5 from J, leaving 14 bases between them. CDR1 is MNHNS, CDR2 SASEGT, per germline. The DNA of the CDR3 is TGTGCCATACGGCGGCCGGCGAATGAAAAACTGTTTTTT. Its translation is CAIRRPANEKLFF.

The chain employs TRBV11-2 and TRBJ2-6; 7 bases match TRBD1. There are 16 residues in the CDR3. V was pared by 4 bases and J by 1 base, with 4 bases of the junction left unmatched. Germline V gene data show CDR1 as SGHAT and CDR2 as FQNNGV. DNA of the CDR3: TGTGCCAGCAGCTCAGGACAGGTTTCTGGGGCCAACGTCCTGACTTTC. Translated: CASSSGQVSGANVLTF.

The rearrangement uses TRBV7-4 and TRBJ2-1, with 11 bases matching TRBD2. Germline lookup yields CDR1 SGHVT and CDR2 SQSDAQ. The V and J ends lost 3 bases and 7 bases, in that order; junction bases with no gene match: 5. CDR3 length: 15 residues. Here the CDR3 reads CASSLTSGAMNEQFF. The CDR3 DNA reads as TGTGCCAGCAGCTTGACTAGCGGGGCTATGAATGAGCAGTTCTTC.

V and J are TRBV7-9 and TRBJ2-2, with 7 bases aligning to TRBD2. The CDR3 sequence is 17 residues long. In germline, CDR1 is SEHNR, CDR2 FQNEAQ (reference sequence). V trimming: 5 bases; J trimming: 3 bases; junction bases outside the gene matches: 12. The CDR3: CASSPRGASGYTGELFF. The CDR3 DNA sequence: TGTGCCAGCAGCCCAAGGGGCGCTAGCGGCTACACCGGGGAGCTGTTTTTT.

V gene TRBV18 combines with J gene TRBJ2-1; D might be TRBD2 (5 bases). The V gene's germline CDR1 is KGHSH and CDR2 LQKENI. Deletions cut 2 bases from V and 9 bases from J, with 11 bases between. The CDR3 covers 13 residues. The CDR3 DNA reads as TGTGCCAGCTCACCAGAAGAGGGATCTGAGCAGTTCTTC. Residues: CASSPEEGSEQFF.

The chain joins TRBV7-2 to TRBJ1-4; D perhaps matches TRBD1 (5 bases). Germline V gene data show CDR1 as SGHTA and CDR2 as FQGNSA. Between the trimmed V and J ends, which lost 5 bases and 3 bases, there was a span of 13 bases. The CDR3 sequence is 15 residues long. CDR3 coding DNA: TGTGCCAGCAGCCACCAAATGGGACCTAATGAAAAACTGTTTTTT. Its translation is CASSHQMGPNEKLFF.

The V and J genes are TRBV10-1 and TRBJ2-2, with TRBD1 as a possible D gene (6 bases). The CDR3 spans 15 residues. Trimming removed 6 bases from V and 4 bases from J, with 15 bases in between. Germline values: CDR1 WNHNN, CDR2 SYGVQD (reference sequence). CDR3 sequence: CASSPQGTGTGELFF. DNA of the CDR3: TGCGCCAGCAGCCCACAGGGTACGGGCACCGGGGAGCTGTTTTTT.

The chain links TRBV9 to TRBJ2-7; TRBD2 matches 8 bases. Losses at the gene ends were 4 bases for V and 3 bases for J; bases not matched to a gene: 12. The CDR3 has 16 amino acids. The germline V gene has CDR1 SGDLS and CDR2 YYNGEE. The CDR3 bases are TGTGCCAGCAGCCCGTCGCCTAGCGGGCCTAACTACGAGCAGTACTTC. Protein sequence: CASSPSPSGPNYEQYF.

Points on this clone: Other nucleotide sequences in the sample specify the same CDR3. The chain couples TRBV28 to TRBJ1-2; the D is unclear. The germline V gene encodes CDR1 MDHEN and CDR2 SYDVKM. Trimming took off 2 bases at V and 2 bases at J, with 9 bases between the two ends. The CDR3 totals 14 residues. The CDR3 DNA is TGTGCCAGCAGTTTAATCGCAGGAAACTATGGCTACACCTTC. It yields the protein CASSLIAGNYGYTF.

This clone is large in the sample. V gene TRBV6-1 combines with J gene TRBJ1-1; D perhaps matches TRBD1 (5 bases). CDR1 and CDR2 (germline): MNHNS, SASEGT. Trimming took off 2 bases at V and 6 bases at J, with 13 bases between the two ends. CDR3 length equals 14 residues. CDR3 in amino acids: CASSELGAYAEAFF. The CDR3 coding sequence is TGTGCCAGCAGTGAACTCGGGGCTTATGCTGAAGCTTTCTTT.

This clone was found once. This sequence joins TRBV28 and TRBJ1-6; D possibly corresponds to TRBD1 (6 bases). The CDR3 covers 14 residues. Trimming pared 5 bases from V and 9 bases from J, leaving 14 bases between. Looked up from germline, CDR1 is MDHEN and CDR2 is SYDVKM. The CDR3 sequence: CASSPGTSTSPLHF. CDR3 nucleotides: TGTGCCAGCAGTCCCGGGACATCGACTTCACCCCTCCACTTT. The complete variable domain, with remaining parts taken from reference TRBV28 and TRBJ1-6, reads DVKVTQSSRYLVKRTGEKVFLECVQDMDHENMFWYRQDPGLGLRLIYFSYDVKMKEKGDIPEGYSVSREKKERFSLILESASTNQTSMYLCASSPGTSTSPLHFGNGTRLTVT.

This clone appeared a few times. This chain links TRBV7-2 with TRBJ2-2; D unclear. Germline V lookup: CDR1 SGHTA, CDR2 FQGNSA. V shed 2 bases and J shed 5 bases, with 15 bases lying between them. The CDR3 covers 16 residues. CDR3 coding DNA: TGTGCCAGCAGCTTATTCGGACGTGGCCATACCGGGGAGCTGTTTTTT. As protein: CASSLFGRGHTGELFF.

The J gene is TRBJ1-6, the V gene TRBV28, with D possibly being TRBD1 (5 bases). From germline, CDR1 is MDHEN and CDR2 SYDVKM. The CDR3 spans 16 residues. V was cut by 3 bases and J by 8 bases, with 17 bases left in between. The CDR3 sequence: CASSFPLDSRDSPLHF. The CDR3 region has the DNA TGTGCCAGCAGTTTCCCGCTTGACAGTCGCGATTCACCCCTCCACTTT. The full variable domain, completed using reference TRBV28 and TRBJ1-6, is DVKVTQSSRYLVKRTGEKVFLECVQDMDHENMFWYRQDPGLGLRLIYFSYDVKMKEKGDIPEGYSVSREKKERFSLILESASTNQTSMYLCASSFPLDSRDSPLHFGNGTRLTVT.

The chain carries TRBV9 and TRBJ1-1, with TRBD1 matching over 9 bases. The V gene's germline CDR1 is SGDLS and CDR2 YYNGEE. V shed 0 bases and J 7 bases; nucleotides not matched to a gene: 4. The CDR3 spans 14 residues. The DNA for the CDR3 is TGTGCCAGCAGCGTAGAGGGACAGGGTATTGAAGCTTTCTTT. Protein: CASSVEGQGIEAFF.

This rearrangement joins TRBV28 to TRBJ1-1; possible D gene TRBD1, 6 bases. V lost 6 bases to trimming and J lost 4 bases, with 15 bases between them. The CDR3 is made up of 14 amino acids. Per the germline V gene, CDR1 is MDHEN and CDR2 is SYDVKM. In DNA form, the CDR3 reads TGTGCCAGCAGCCCCGGGGGCAGGGCCACTGAAGCTTTCTTT. Translated, it gives CASSPGGRATEAFF.

The chain combines TRBV19 with TRBJ2-1; 12 nucleotides agree with TRBD1. Per the germline V gene, CDR1 is LNHDA and CDR2 is SQIVND (reference sequence). This CDR3 is 18 amino acids long. Trimming at V came to 7 bases and at J to 1 base, leaving 11 bases not matched to a gene. The CDR3 is CASTTGTGGGRSYNEQFF. The CDR3 region has the DNA TGTGCCAGTACCACCGGGACAGGGGGCGGGAGATCCTACAATGAGCAGTTCTTC.